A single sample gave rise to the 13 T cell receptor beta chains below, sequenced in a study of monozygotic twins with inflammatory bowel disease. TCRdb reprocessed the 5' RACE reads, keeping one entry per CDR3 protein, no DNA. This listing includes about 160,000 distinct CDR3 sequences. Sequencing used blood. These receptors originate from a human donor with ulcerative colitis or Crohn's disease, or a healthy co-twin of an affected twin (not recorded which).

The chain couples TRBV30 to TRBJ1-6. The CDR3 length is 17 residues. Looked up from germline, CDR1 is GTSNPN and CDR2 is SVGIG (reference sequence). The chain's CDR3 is CAWINRGGFVGNSPLHF.

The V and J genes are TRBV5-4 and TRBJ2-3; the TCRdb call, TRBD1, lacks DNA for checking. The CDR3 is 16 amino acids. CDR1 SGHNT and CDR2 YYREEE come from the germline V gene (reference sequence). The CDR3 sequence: CASSSQRSRGTDTQYF. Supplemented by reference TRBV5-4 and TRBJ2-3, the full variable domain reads ETGVTQSPTHLIKTRGQQVTLRCSSQSGHNTVSWYQQALGQGPQFIFQYYREEENGRGNFPPRFSGLQFPNYSSELNVNALELDDSALYLCASSSQRSRGTDTQYFGPGTRLTVL.

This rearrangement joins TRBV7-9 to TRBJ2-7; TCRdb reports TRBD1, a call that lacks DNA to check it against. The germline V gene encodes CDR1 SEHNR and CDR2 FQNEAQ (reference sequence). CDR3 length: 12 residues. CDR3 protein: CASSRVSYEQYF.

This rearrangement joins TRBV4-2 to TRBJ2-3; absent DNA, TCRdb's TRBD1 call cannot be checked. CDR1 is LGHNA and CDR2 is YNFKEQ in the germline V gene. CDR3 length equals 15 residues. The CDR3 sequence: CASSQDMRARDTQYF.

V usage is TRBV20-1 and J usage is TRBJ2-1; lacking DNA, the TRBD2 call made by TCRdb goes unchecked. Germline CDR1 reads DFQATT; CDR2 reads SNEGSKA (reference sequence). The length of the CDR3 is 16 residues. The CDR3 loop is CSASKASGRLGNEQFF.

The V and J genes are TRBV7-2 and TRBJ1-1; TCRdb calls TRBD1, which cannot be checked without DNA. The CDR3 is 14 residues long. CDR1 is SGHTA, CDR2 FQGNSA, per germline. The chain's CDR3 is CASSRGRSDTEAFF.

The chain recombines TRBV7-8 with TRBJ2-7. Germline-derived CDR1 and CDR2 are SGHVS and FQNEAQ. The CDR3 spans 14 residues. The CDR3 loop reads CASSLTRSSYEQYF. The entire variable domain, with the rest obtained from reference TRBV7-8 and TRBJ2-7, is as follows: GAGVSQSPRYKVAKRGQDVALRCDPISGHVSLFWYQQALGQGPEFLTYFQNEAQLDKSGLPSDRFFAERPEGSVSTLKIQRTQQEDSAVYLCASSLTRSSYEQYFGPGTRLTVT.

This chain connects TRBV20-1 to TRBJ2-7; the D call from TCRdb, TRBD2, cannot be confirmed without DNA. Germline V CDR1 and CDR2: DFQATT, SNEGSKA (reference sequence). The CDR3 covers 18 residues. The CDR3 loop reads CSARGGGLAGGISYEQYF.

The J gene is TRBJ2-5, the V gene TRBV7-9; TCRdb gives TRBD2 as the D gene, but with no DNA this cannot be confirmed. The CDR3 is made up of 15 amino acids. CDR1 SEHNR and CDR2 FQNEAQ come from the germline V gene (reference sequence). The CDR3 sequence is CASSLASGSGETQYF. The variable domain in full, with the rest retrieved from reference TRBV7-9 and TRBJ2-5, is DTGVSQNPRHKITKRGQNVTFRCDPISEHNRLYWYRQTLGQGPEFLTYFQNEAQLEKSRLLSDRFSAERPKGSFSTLEIQRTEQGDSAMYLCASSLASGSGETQYFGPGTRLLVL.

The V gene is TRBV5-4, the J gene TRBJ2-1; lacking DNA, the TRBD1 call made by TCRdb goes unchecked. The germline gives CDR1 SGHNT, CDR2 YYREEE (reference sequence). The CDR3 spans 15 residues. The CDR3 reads CASSLPGRFSNEQFF. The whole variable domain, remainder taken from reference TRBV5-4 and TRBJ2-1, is ETGVTQSPTHLIKTRGQQVTLRCSSQSGHNTVSWYQQALGQGPQFIFQYYREEENGRGNFPPRFSGLQFPNYSSELNVNALELDDSALYLCASSLPGRFSNEQFFGPGTRLTVL.

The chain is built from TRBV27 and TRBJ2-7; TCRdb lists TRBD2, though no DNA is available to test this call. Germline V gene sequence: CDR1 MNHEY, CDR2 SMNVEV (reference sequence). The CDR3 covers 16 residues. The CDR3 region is CASSSIAGLAGVHSYF.

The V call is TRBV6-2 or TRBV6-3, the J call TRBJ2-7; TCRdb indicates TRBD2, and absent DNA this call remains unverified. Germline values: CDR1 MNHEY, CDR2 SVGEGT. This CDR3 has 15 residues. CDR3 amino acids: CASSTAGLSSYEQYF.

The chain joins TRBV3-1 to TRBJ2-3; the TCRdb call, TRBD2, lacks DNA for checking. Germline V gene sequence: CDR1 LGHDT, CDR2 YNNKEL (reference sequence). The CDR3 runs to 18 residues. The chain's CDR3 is CASSWRLAGGPEPDTQYF.